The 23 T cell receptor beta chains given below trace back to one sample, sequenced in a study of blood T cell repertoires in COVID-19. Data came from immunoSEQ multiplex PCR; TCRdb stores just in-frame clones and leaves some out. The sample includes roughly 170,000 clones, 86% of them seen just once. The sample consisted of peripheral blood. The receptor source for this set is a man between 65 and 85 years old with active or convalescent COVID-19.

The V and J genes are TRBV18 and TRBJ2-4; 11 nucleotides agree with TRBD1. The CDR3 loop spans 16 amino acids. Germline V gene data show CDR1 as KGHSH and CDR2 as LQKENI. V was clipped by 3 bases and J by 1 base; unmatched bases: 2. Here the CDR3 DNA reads TGTGCCAGCTCACCCGGGACAGGGGGGGCCAAAAACATTCAGTACTTC. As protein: CASSPGTGGAKNIQYF.

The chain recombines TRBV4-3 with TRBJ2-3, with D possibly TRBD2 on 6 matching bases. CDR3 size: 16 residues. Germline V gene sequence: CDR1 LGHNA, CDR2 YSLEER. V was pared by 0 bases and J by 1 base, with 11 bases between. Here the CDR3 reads CASSQDTGGRTDTQYF. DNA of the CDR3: TGCGCCAGCAGCCAAGATACAGGAGGGCGCACAGATACGCAGTATTTT.

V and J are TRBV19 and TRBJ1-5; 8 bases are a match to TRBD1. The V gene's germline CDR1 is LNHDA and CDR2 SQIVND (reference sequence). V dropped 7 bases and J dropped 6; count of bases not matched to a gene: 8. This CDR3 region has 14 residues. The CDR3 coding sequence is TGTGCCAGTACCGTCGGACAGGGTGGTCAGCCCCAGCATTTT. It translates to CASTVGQGGQPQHF.

Here the CDR3 DNA reads TGTGCCAGCAGCCTCCCGAGGAATACGGGGGCCAACGTCCTGACTTTC. Its protein is CASSLPRNTGANVLTF. V usage is TRBV3-1 (or the pseudogene TRBV3-2) and J usage is TRBJ2-6; D uncertain. The CDR3 has 16 residues. V lost 4 bases and J 4 bases, leaving 14 bases between the germline ends. The germline CDR1 and CDR2 sequences are LGHDT and YNNKEL (reference sequence).

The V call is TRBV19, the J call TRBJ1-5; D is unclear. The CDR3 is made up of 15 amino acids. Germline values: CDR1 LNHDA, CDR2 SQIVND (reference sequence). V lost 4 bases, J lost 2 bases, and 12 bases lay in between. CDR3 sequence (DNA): TGTGCCAGTAGTAGCGGTCAATGGGGCAATCAGCCCCAGCATTTT. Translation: CASSSGQWGNQPQHF.

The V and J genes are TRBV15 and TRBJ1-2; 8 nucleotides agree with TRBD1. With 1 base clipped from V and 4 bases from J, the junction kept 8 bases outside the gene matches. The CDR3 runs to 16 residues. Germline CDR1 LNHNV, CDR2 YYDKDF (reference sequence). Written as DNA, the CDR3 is TGTGCCACCAGCAGAGCAGAGGACAGGGATACCTATGGCTACACCTTC. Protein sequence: CATSRAEDRDTYGYTF.

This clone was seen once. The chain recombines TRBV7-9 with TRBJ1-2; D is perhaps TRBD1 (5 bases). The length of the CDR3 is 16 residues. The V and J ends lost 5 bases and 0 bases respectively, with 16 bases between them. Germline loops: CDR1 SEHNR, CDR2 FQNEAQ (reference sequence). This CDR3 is CASSPGTGLANYGYTF. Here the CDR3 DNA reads TGTGCCAGCAGCCCGGGTACAGGCCTAGCTAACTATGGCTACACCTTC.

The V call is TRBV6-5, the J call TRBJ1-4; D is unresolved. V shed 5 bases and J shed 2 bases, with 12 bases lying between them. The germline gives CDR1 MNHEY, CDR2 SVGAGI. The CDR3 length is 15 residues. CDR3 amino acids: CASSPRRETNEKLFF. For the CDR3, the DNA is TGTGCCAGCAGTCCCAGGCGGGAGACTAATGAAAAACTGTTTTTT.

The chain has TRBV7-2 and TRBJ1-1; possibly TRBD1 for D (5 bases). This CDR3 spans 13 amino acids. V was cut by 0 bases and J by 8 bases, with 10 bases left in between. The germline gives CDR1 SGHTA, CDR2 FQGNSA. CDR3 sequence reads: CASSLATASEAFF. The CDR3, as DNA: TGTGCCAGCAGCTTAGCGACAGCAAGCGAAGCTTTCTTT.

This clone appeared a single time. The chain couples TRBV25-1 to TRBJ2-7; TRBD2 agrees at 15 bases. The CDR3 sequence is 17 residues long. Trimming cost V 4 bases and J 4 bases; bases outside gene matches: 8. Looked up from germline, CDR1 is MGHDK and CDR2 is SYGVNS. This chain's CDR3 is CASSAGHGTSGGYEQYF. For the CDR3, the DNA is TGTGCCAGCAGTGCAGGGCACGGGACTAGCGGGGGGTACGAGCAGTACTTC.

In DNA, the CDR3 is TGTGCCAGCAGCCTTCCCCGTACAGGGGCTGGGGCCAACGTCCTGACTTTC. This gives the protein CASSLPRTGAGANVLTF. The genes are TRBV11-2 and TRBJ2-6; 7 nucleotides agree with TRBD1. This CDR3 is 17 amino acids long. CDR1 SGHAT and CDR2 FQNNGV come from the germline V gene. Unmatched junction bases numbered 9, after V lost 5 bases and J lost 2 bases.

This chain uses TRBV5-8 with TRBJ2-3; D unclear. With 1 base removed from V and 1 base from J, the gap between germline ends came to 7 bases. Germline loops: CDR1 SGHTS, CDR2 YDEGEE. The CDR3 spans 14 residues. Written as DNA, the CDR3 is TGTGCCAGCAGCTTGCTCCGGGGCACAGATACGCAGTATTTT. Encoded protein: CASSLLRGTDTQYF.

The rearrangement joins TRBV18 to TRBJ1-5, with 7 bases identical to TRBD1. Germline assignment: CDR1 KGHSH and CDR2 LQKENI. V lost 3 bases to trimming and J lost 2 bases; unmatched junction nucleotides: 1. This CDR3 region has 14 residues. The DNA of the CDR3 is TGTGCCAGCTCACCCCAGGGGGGCAATCAGCCCCAGCATTTT. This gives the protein CASSPQGGNQPQHF.

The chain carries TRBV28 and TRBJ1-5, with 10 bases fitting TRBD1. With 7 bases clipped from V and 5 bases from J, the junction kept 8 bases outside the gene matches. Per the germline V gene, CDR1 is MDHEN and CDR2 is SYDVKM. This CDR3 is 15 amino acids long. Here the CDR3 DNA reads TGTGCCAGCATACAGTTGGGACAGGGGTATCAGCCCCAGCATTTT. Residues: CASIQLGQGYQPQHF.

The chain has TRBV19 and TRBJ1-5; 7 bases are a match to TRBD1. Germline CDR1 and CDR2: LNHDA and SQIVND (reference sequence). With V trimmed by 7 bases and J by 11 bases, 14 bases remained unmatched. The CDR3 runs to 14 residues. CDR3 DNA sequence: TGTGCCAGTAATTTAGGAGGGGGCGTAAAGGCCCAGCATTTT. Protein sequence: CASNLGGGVKAQHF.

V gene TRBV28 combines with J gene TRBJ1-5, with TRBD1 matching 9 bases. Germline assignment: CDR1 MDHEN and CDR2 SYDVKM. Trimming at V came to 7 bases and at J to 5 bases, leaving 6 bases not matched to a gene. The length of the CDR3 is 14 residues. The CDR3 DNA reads TGTGCCAGCACCTCGGGACAGGGCGATCAGCCCCAGCATTTT. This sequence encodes CASTSGQGDQPQHF.

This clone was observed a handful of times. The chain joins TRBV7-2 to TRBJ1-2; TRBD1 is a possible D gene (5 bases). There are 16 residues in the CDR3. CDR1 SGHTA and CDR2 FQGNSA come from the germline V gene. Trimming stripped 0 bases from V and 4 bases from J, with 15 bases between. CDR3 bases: TGTGCCAGCAGCTTAGCGCTGGAGGGGCTAAGCTATGGCTACACCTTC. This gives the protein CASSLALEGLSYGYTF. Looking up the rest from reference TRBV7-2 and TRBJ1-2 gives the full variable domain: GAGVSQSPSNKVTEKGKDVELRCDPISGHTALYWYRQSLGQGLEFLIYFQGNSAPDKSGLPSDRFSAERTGGSVSTLTIQRTQQEDSAVYLCASSLALEGLSYGYTFGSGTRLTVV.

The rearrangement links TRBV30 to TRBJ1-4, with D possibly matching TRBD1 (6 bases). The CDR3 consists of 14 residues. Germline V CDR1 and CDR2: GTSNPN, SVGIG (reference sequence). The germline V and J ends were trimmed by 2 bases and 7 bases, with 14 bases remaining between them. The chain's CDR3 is CAWSPRGGVEKLFF. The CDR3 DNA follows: TGTGCCTGGAGTCCCCGAGGGGGGGTTGAAAAACTGTTTTTT.

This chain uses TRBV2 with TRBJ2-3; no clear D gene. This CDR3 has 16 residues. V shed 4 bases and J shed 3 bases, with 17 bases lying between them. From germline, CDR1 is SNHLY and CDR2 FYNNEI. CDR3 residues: CASSVNRMTLTDTQYF. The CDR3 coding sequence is TGTGCCAGCAGTGTGAATAGGATGACTCTTACAGATACGCAGTATTTT.

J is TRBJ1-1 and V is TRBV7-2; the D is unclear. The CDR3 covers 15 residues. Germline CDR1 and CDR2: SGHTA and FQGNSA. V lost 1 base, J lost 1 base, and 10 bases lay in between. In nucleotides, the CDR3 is TGTGCCAGCAGCTTAGGTCCGTCCCCGAACACTGAAGCTTTCTTT. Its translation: CASSLGPSPNTEAFF.

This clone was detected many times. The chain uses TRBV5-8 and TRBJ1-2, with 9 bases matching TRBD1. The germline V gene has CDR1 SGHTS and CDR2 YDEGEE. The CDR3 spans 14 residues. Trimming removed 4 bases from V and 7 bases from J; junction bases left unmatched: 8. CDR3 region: CASSHYRGRVGYTF. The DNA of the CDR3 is TGTGCCAGCAGCCACTACAGGGGGCGGGTTGGCTACACCTTC.

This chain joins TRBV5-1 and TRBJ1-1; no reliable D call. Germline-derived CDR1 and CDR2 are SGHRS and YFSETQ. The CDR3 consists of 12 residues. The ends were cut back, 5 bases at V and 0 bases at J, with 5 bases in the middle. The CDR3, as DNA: TGCGCCAGCAGATTTATGAACACTGAAGCTTTCTTT. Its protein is CASRFMNTEAFF.

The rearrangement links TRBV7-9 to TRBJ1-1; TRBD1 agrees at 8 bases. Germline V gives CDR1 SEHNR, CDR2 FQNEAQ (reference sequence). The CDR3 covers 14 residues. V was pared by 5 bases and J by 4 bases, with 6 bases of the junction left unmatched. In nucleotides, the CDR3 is TGTGCCAGCAGCCTAGGACAGGGATTCACTGAAGCTTTCTTT. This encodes CASSLGQGFTEAFF. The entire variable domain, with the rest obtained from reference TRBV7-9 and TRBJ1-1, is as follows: DTGVSQNPRHKITKRGQNVTFRCDPISEHNRLYWYRQTLGQGPEFLTYFQNEAQLEKSRLLSDRFSAERPKGSFSTLEIQRTEQGDSAMYLCASSLGQGFTEAFFGQGTRLTVV.